These 14 T cell receptor beta chains share one sample of origin, sequenced in a study of metastatic and nonmetastatic thyroid tumors. TCRdb redid the clone calls on the PCR reads using MiXCR. The repertoire holds approximately 22,000 clones, with roughly 29% as singletons. Ahead of thyroid surgery, no patient had received treatment of any kind. The specimen was blood. These receptors were collected from a female donor with papillary thyroid cancer or a benign thyroid nodule (not recorded which). Some clones in this sample may be carry-over from other donors' samples.

This clone was seen a handful of times. This chain links TRBV6-2 or TRBV6-3 with TRBJ1-1, with D unclear. From germline, CDR1 is MNHEY and CDR2 SVGEGT. The CDR3 is 13 amino acids. Trimming cost V 5 bases and J 0 bases, with 7 bases left between them. The CDR3 sequence is CASSRQMNTEAFF. DNA for the CDR3: TGTGCCAGCAGTCGTCAAATGAACACTGAAGCTTTCTTT.

V gene TRBV18 combines with J gene TRBJ1-1, with no clear D. V gave up 6 bases and J gave up 1 base, with 9 bases separating them. Germline values: CDR1 KGHSH, CDR2 LQKENI. The CDR3 has 13 amino acids. The CDR3 nucleotides are TGTGCCAGCTCCCAAACAGAGAACACTGAAGCTTTCTTT. Its translation is CASSQTENTEAFF.

This clone is deemed medium-sized (0.01 to 0.1%). The rearrangement links TRBV6-4 to TRBJ1-5; D is undetermined. Trimming pared 4 bases from V and 0 bases from J, leaving 4 bases between. CDR1 is MRHNA, CDR2 SNTAGT, per germline. The CDR3 covers 13 residues. The DNA for the CDR3 is TGTGCCAGCAGTGCCGATAGCAATCAGCCCCAGCATTTT. Amino acids: CASSADSNQPQHF.

This clone was found many times. J is TRBJ2-1 and V is TRBV7-2; a possible D gene is TRBD1 (5 bases). The V and J ends lost 1 base and 6 bases respectively, with 13 bases between them. Germline values: CDR1 SGHTA, CDR2 FQGNSA. The CDR3 has 15 amino acids. The CDR3 loop reads CASSLVYGAGNEQFF. CDR3 nucleotide sequence: TGTGCCAGCAGCTTAGTGTATGGGGCCGGCAATGAGCAGTTCTTC.

By its share, this clone is medium-sized. The chain employs TRBV20-1 and TRBJ2-7; 11 bases are shared with TRBD2. The V segment lost 2 bases and the J segment 4 bases; nucleotides outside the gene matches: 4. The CDR3 sequence is 14 residues long. The germline gives CDR1 DFQATT, CDR2 SNEGSKA (reference sequence). The chain's CDR3 is CSARLAGGGYEQYF. CDR3 DNA sequence: TGCAGTGCTAGACTAGCGGGAGGTGGTTACGAGCAGTACTTC.

The chain has TRBV5-1 and TRBJ2-3; 11 bases map to TRBD2. Germline-derived CDR1 and CDR2 are SGHRS and YFSETQ. The junction had 5 bases not matched to a gene; V was cut back by 0 bases and J by 5 bases. The CDR3 totals 16 residues. The CDR3 protein is CASSLGGTSGGDTQYF. The CDR3 coding sequence is TGCGCCAGCAGCTTGGGGGGGACTAGCGGAGGAGATACGCAGTATTTT.

This sequence joins TRBV19 and TRBJ1-1; D is perhaps TRBD1 (5 bases). The germline CDR1 and CDR2 sequences are LNHDA and SQIVND (reference sequence). V was cut by 8 bases and J by 7 bases, with 11 bases left in between. The CDR3 loop spans 11 amino acids. The CDR3 is CASHSGFEAFF. CDR3 nucleotide sequence: TGTGCCAGTCATTCAGGGTTTGAAGCTTTCTTT.

The rearrangement joins TRBV28 to TRBJ2-1, with D possibly matching TRBD1 (6 bases). V lost 5 bases to trimming and J lost 1 base, with 18 bases between them. From germline, CDR1 is MDHEN and CDR2 SYDVKM. This CDR3 is 17 amino acids long. The CDR3 region has the DNA TGTGCCAGCAGTCACCACGCAGGGGTCTTGTCCTACAATGAGCAGTTCTTC. This codes for CASSHHAGVLSYNEQFF.

This clone came up once. The chain is built from TRBV10-3 and TRBJ2-5; 11 bases fit TRBD2. The J segment lost 5 bases and the V segment lost 6 bases, leaving 17 bases of the junction unmatched. CDR3 size: 18 residues. Germline V gene lookup returns CDR1 ENHRY and CDR2 SYGVKD. The CDR3 loop is CAIRMIAGGPPAPETQYF. Here the CDR3 DNA reads TGTGCCATCAGGATGATAGCGGGGGGGCCCCCGGCTCCCGAGACCCAGTACTTC.

This chain connects TRBV3-1 to TRBJ2-1; D is ambiguous. The V and J ends lost 6 bases and 10 bases respectively, with 19 bases between them. This CDR3 is 14 amino acids long. The germline gives CDR1 LGHDT, CDR2 YNNKEL (reference sequence). CDR3 sequence reads: CASSSTGQGPEQFF. Written as DNA, the CDR3 is TGTGCCAGCAGTTCTACCGGGCAAGGGCCGGAGCAGTTCTTC.

This clone was found a few times. The chain joins TRBV27 to TRBJ1-3; 7 bases map to TRBD1. Per the germline V gene, CDR1 is MNHEY and CDR2 is SMNVEV (reference sequence). V gave up 5 bases and J gave up 4 bases; unmatched junction bases: 8. The CDR3 loop spans 15 amino acids. CDR3 sequence (DNA): TGTGCCAGCAGTACCCTGACAGGGTTAGGAAACACCATATATTTT. It specifies CASSTLTGLGNTIYF.

This clone is labeled medium-sized (0.01 to 0.1%). The CDR3 region has the DNA TGTGCCAGCAGCTCCGTTGAGTACTACGAGCAGTACTTC. This gives the protein CASSSVEYYEQYF. V and J are TRBV11-2 and TRBJ2-7; D is unclear. Trimming shortened V by 4 bases and J by 3 bases, and 10 bases separated the two germline ends. This CDR3 spans 13 amino acids. Germline-derived CDR1 and CDR2 are SGHAT and FQNNGV.

The V gene is TRBV13, the J gene TRBJ2-2; 14 bases are a match to TRBD2. V shed 5 bases, J shed 9 bases, and the junction held 17 bases outside the gene matches. Germline V gene data show CDR1 as PRHDT and CDR2 as FYEKMQ (reference sequence). The CDR3 loop spans 19 amino acids. The CDR3 sequence is CASSPTARTSGGNVRELFF. The CDR3 DNA is TGTGCCAGCAGCCCGACTGCTCGGACTAGCGGGGGGAATGTCCGGGAGCTGTTTTTT.

The chain couples TRBV13 to TRBJ2-7, with TRBD1 as a possible D gene (5 bases). The length of the CDR3 is 14 residues. The V end lost 1 base, the J end lost 3 bases, and 10 bases lay between the germline ends. Germline V gene sequence: CDR1 PRHDT, CDR2 FYEKMQ (reference sequence). CDR3 nucleotide sequence: TGTGCCAGCAGCTTAGATGGTAGGGGCTACGAGCAGTACTTC. Translating it yields CASSLDGRGYEQYF.